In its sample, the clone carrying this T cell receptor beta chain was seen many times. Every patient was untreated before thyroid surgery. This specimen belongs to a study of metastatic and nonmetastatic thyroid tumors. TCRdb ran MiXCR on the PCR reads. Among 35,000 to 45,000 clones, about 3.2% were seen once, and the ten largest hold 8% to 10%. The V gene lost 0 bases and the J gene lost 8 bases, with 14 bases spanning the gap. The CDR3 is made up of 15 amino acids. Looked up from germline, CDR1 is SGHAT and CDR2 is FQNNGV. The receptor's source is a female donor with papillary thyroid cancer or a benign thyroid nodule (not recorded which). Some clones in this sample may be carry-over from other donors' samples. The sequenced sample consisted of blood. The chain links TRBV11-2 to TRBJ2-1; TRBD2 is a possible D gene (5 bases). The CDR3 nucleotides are TGTGCCAGCAGCTTAGACTTTTCGGGATCGTATGAGCAGTTCTTC. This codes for CASSLDFSGSYEQFF.